Listed below are T cell receptor beta chains from one sample, sequenced in a study of blood T cell repertoires in COVID-19. Sequenced by immunoSEQ multiplex PCR; TCRdb stores in-frame clones only, minus some. The sample includes 250,000 or so clones, 84% of them seen just once. Sequenced sample: peripheral blood. These receptors originate from a man aged 40-50 years who had recovered from COVID-19. The CDR3 runs from the conserved cysteine through the conserved F or W. The D gene is left open where the match is weak. Only some rows state a clone size, as once, few, many or a class for expanded clones.

j_gene,v_gene,abundance,d_gene,CDR3nt,CDR3aa
TRBJ2-1,TRBV5-5,.,TRBD2,TGTGCCAGCAGCTTGGCCCCGCTAGCGGATTACAATGAGCAGTTCTTC,CASSLAPLADYNEQFF
TRBJ2-3,TRBV11-3,once,.,TGTGCCAGCAGCTTGGTACCGGGACATAGCACAGATACGCAGTATTTT,CASSLVPGHSTDTQYF
TRBJ1-2,TRBV11-3,.,TRBD1,TGTGCCAGCAGCTTTACAGGGGCGTCTAACTATGGCTACACCTTC,CASSFTGASNYGYTF
TRBJ2-3,TRBV11-2,.,.,TGTGCCAGCAGCCCGCAGGATACGCAGTATTTT,CASSPQDTQYF
TRBJ2-7,TRBV30,.,TRBD1,TGTGCCTGGGAAAGGACAGGACGCTCCTACGAGCAGTACTTC,CAWERTGRSYEQYF
TRBJ2-3,TRBV4-3,.,.,TGCGCCAGCAGCCGGAGGATCCTCGGGGCAGATACGCAGTATTTT,CASSRRILGADTQYF
TRBJ2-3,TRBV19,.,.,TGTGCCAGTAGTATAAGACGCCAGGGAGGAGATACGCAGTATTTT,CASSIRRQGGDTQYF
TRBJ2-2,TRBV12-3/TRBV12-4,.,.,TGTGCCAGCAGTTCGATCAGAGGAGGGGAGCTGTTTTTT,CASSSIRGGELFF
TRBJ1-2,TRBV5-1,.,TRBD1,TGCGCCAGCAGCCCCGGACAGGGCTATGGCTACACCTTC,CASSPGQGYGYTF
TRBJ2-3,TRBV11-2,.,TRBD2,TGTGCCAGCAGCTTAGCTCGGGGACTAGGACCTAGCACAGATACGCAGTATTTT,CASSLARGLGPSTDTQYF
TRBJ1-1,TRBV5-1,many,TRBD1,TGCGCCAGCAGCCCCGGACAGGCGAACACTGAAGCTTTCTTT,CASSPGQANTEAFF
TRBJ1-4,TRBV19,.,TRBD1,TGTGCCAGTAGTATCCCACAGGGGTTTAATGAAAAACTGTTTTTT,CASSIPQGFNEKLFF
TRBJ2-1,TRBV4-1,.,TRBD2,TGCGCCAGCAGCCGTGGACTAGGGGATGAGCAGTTCTTC,CASSRGLGDEQFF
TRBJ1-1,TRBV30,.,TRBD1,TGTGCCTGGGCCGGGACAGGGATCTCTGAAGCTTTCTTT,CAWAGTGISEAFF
TRBJ2-7,TRBV7-9,.,TRBD2,TGTGCCAGCAGCTCCCAGCGGGGAGGCGAGCAGTACTTC,CASSSQRGGEQYF
TRBJ2-1,TRBV5-4,.,.,TGTGCCAGCAGCTCCGCGGGGGCAAGCCCCTACAATGAGCAGTTCTTC,CASSSAGASPYNEQFF
TRBJ2-5,TRBV5-1,once,TRBD1,TGCGCCAGCCGACGGTCCGGGACAGGGGATGAAACCCAGTACTTC,CASRRSGTGDETQYF
TRBJ1-3,TRBV5-1,.,.,TGCGCCAGCAGCTTGGACAGGTGGCAAGGTAACACCATATATTTT,CASSLDRWQGNTIYF
TRBJ1-5,TRBV7-9,many,.,TGTGCCAGCAGCTTAGCGTCGTTCCGGGACAATCAGCCCCAGCATTTT,CASSLASFRDNQPQHF
TRBJ1-3,TRBV5-1,.,.,TGCGCCAGCAGCTACGGAGGGGGGGATGGAAACACCATATATTTT,CASSYGGGDGNTIYF
TRBJ1-5,TRBV3-1/TRBV3-2,few,.,TGTGCCAGCAGCCCGTTCCGTACAGGTAGCAATCAGCCCCAGCATTTT,CASSPFRTGSNQPQHF
TRBJ1-1,TRBV5-6,.,.,TGTGCCAGCAGCTTGGCCGGCGGCAACACTGAAGCTTTCTTT,CASSLAGGNTEAFF
TRBJ1-1,TRBV4-3,.,TRBD1,TGCGCCAGCAGCCATGACAGGGGGGGGACTGAAGCTTTCTTT,CASSHDRGGTEAFF
TRBJ2-1,TRBV12-3/TRBV12-4,.,.,TGTGCCAGCAGTTTCCACTACGACCAGTTCTTC,CASSFHYDQFF
TRBJ1-1,TRBV12-5,.,.,TGTGCTAGTGGTTTGGCGACGCGAGGAGTAGAAGCTTTCTTT,CASGLATRGVEAFF
TRBJ1-2,TRBV27,.,.,TGTGCCAGCAGTTTACTCCAAAGGGGGGGCTACACCTTC,CASSLLQRGGYTF
TRBJ1-1,TRBV4-3,.,.,TGCGCCAGCAGCCAAGATTTTAGGGGGAGCACTGAAGCTTTCTTT,CASSQDFRGSTEAFF
TRBJ2-7,TRBV19,.,.,TGTGCCAGTAGCCCCCCGGGGGTGGGTCAATACGAGCAGTACTTC,CASSPPGVGQYEQYF
TRBJ2-3,TRBV9,.,TRBD2,TGTGCCAGCAGCGTAGGCGGCGGGGGGGCAGATACGCAGTATTTT,CASSVGGGGADTQYF
TRBJ1-1,TRBV5-1,.,TRBD1,TGCGCCAGCCAGGGAAGACAGGGTAGAGGCACTGAAGCTTTCTTT,CASQGRQGRGTEAFF
TRBJ2-3,TRBV10-3,.,TRBD1,TGTGCCATCAGTGAGTCGTCAGGGGGCCGTGATACGCAGTATTTT,CAISESSGGRDTQYF
TRBJ1-2,TRBV7-8,.,TRBD1,TGTGCCAGCAGCCAGAGGACAGGAGGGAATGGCTACACCTTC,CASSQRTGGNGYTF
TRBJ2-1,TRBV7-9,.,.,TGTGCCAGCAGCTTTTGGGTGGCAGGTAATGAGCAGTTCTTC,CASSFWVAGNEQFF
TRBJ2-1,TRBV9,once,.,TGTGCCAGCAGCGTAGTAGCTAGTCCCTACAATGAGCAGTTCTTC,CASSVVASPYNEQFF
TRBJ2-2,TRBV15,few,.,TGTGCCACCAGCACTCGAGAACCTCCGAACACCGGGGAGCTGTTTTTT,CATSTREPPNTGELFF
TRBJ1-5,TRBV6-1,.,TRBD1,TGTGCCAGCAGTTCCCTTAGACAGGGAGAACAGCCCCAGCATTTT,CASSSLRQGEQPQHF